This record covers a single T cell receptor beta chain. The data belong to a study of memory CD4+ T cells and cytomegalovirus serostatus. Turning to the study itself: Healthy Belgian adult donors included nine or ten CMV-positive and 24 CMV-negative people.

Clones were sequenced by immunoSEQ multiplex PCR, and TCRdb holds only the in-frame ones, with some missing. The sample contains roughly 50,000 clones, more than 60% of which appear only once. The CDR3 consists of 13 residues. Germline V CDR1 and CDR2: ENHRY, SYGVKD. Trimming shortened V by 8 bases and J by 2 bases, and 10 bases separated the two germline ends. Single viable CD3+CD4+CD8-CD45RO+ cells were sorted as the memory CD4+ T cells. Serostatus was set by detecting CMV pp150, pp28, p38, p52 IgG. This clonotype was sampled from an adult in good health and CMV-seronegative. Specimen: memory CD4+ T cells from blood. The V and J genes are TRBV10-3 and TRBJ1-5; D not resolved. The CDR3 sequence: CAIGSGGNQPQHF. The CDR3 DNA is TGTGCCATCGGGTCTGGGGGCAATCAGCCCCAGCATTTT.